Below, 12 T cell receptor beta chains from the same sample are listed, as sequenced in a study of blood T cell repertoires in COVID-19. This table comes from immunoSEQ multiplex PCR, and its TCRdb copy is limited to in-frame clones, with some not included. The sample carries approximately 180,000 clones, roughly 81% recorded once. Sequenced input: peripheral blood. These receptors were taken from a woman at least 80 years old with COVID-19, enrolled during active disease.

The rearrangement links TRBV19 to TRBJ2-1; 11 nucleotides match TRBD2. Per the germline V gene, CDR1 is LNHDA and CDR2 is SQIVND (reference sequence). This CDR3 has 16 residues. The junction had 7 bases not matched to a gene; V was cut back by 2 bases and J by 7 bases. The CDR3, as DNA: TGTGCCAGTAGTATATTGACTAGCGGGGCTCAGAATGAGCAGTTCTTC. Translated, it gives CASSILTSGAQNEQFF. Drawing the rest from reference TRBV19 and TRBJ2-1, the complete variable domain is DGGITQSPKYLFRKEGQNVTLSCEQNLNHDAMYWYRQDPGQGLRLIYYSQIVNDFQKGDIAEGYSVSREKKESFPLTVTSAQKNPTAFYLCASSILTSGAQNEQFFGPGTRLTVL.

The J gene is TRBJ2-2, the V gene TRBV4-1, with D uncertain. Deletions cut 0 bases from V and 5 bases from J, with 13 bases between. Looked up from germline, CDR1 is MGHRA and CDR2 is YSYEKL. The CDR3 runs 16 residues. The CDR3 bases are TGCGCCAGCAGCCAAGATCCGGTGAGAGGAACCGGGGAGCTGTTTTTT. It encodes CASSQDPVRGTGELFF.

Only a few counts were recorded for this clone. The gene calls are TRBV11-3 and TRBJ2-3; D gene uncertain. Germline loops: CDR1 SGHNT, CDR2 YENEEA. V was cut by 8 bases and J by 0 bases, with 6 bases left in between. This CDR3 has 12 amino acids. The DNA for the CDR3 is TGTGCCAGCGCGCTTAGCACAGATACGCAGTATTTT. It encodes CASALSTDTQYF.

The chain joins TRBV28 to TRBJ2-7, with 9 bases that match TRBD1. Per the germline V gene, CDR1 is MDHEN and CDR2 is SYDVKM. The length of the CDR3 is 14 residues. The trim removed 6 bases at V and 2 bases at J, leaving 5 bases unmatched. The CDR3 nucleotides are TGTGCCAGCAGGGGACAGGGCTCGCCCTACGAGCAGTACTTC. This translates into CASRGQGSPYEQYF.

The chain joins TRBV7-2 to TRBJ1-2; TRBD1 matches at 7 bases. V lost 5 bases to trimming and J lost 3 bases; unmatched junction nucleotides: 6. This CDR3 contains 14 residues. CDR1 SGHTA and CDR2 FQGNSA come from the germline V gene. CDR3 coding DNA: TGTGCCAGCAGCACATACAGGGGTGACTATGGCTACACCTTC. Translated: CASSTYRGDYGYTF.

This chain links TRBV3-1 (or the pseudogene TRBV3-2) with TRBJ1-5; D is uncertain. CDR3 size: 16 residues. Deletions cut 1 base from V and 8 bases from J, with 18 bases between. Per germline, CDR1 LGHDT and CDR2 YNNKEL (reference sequence). CDR3 region: CASSQGVASGQEPQHF. The CDR3 DNA is TGTGCCAGCAGCCAAGGGGTGGCGTCAGGCCAAGAGCCCCAGCATTTT.

The rearrangement uses TRBV2 and TRBJ1-2, with D maybe TRBD1 (5 bases). The CDR3 sequence is 14 residues long. Germline CDR1 and CDR2: SNHLY and FYNNEI. V lost 2 bases to trimming and J lost 4 bases, with 11 bases between them. The CDR3 DNA reads TGTGCCAGCAGTGAATGGTCGGGGGGCTATGGCTACACCTTC. Translating gives CASSEWSGGYGYTF.

The chain combines TRBV27 with TRBJ2-7; D is unresolved. Trimming removed 5 bases from V and 3 bases from J, with 14 bases in between. The CDR3 sequence is 14 residues long. The germline V gene encodes CDR1 MNHEY and CDR2 SMNVEV (reference sequence). CDR3 protein: CASSPDGWVYEQYF. CDR3 bases: TGTGCCAGCAGTCCCGACGGGTGGGTCTACGAGCAGTACTTC.

The CDR3 loop reads CASSPDRVIGYTF. In DNA form, the CDR3 reads TGTGCCAGCAGCCCGGACAGGGTAATTGGCTACACCTTC. The chain carries TRBV12-3 or TRBV12-4 and TRBJ1-2; the match to TRBD1 covers 8 bases. The CDR3 covers 13 residues. With V trimmed by 6 bases and J by 7 bases, 7 bases remained unmatched.

The V and J genes are TRBV5-5 and TRBJ1-5; D remains ambiguous. Germline V gene data show CDR1 as SGHKS and CDR2 as YYEKEE (reference sequence). This CDR3 contains 15 residues. The germline V and J ends were trimmed by 1 base and 2 bases, with 10 bases remaining between them. The CDR3 DNA sequence: TGTGCCAGCAGCTTGATTCTGCGCGGCAATCAGCCCCAGCATTTT. Protein: CASSLILRGNQPQHF.

The rearrangement links TRBV13 to TRBJ1-2; D unclear. This CDR3 spans 13 amino acids. Trimming left V 5 bases short and J 4 bases short, with 11 bases between. Germline assignment: CDR1 PRHDT and CDR2 FYEKMQ (reference sequence). CDR3 nucleotide sequence: TGTGCCAGCAGCCCCTCCGGGAGCTATGGCTACACCTTC. Translation gives CASSPSGSYGYTF.

This chain uses TRBV28 with TRBJ1-2; 8 bases are a match to TRBD1. CDR1 and CDR2 from the germline V gene are MDHEN and SYDVKM. This CDR3 has 13 residues. J lost 5 bases, V lost 9 bases, and 8 bases had no gene match. The chain's CDR3 is CASLDRAYYGYTF. The DNA of the CDR3 is TGTGCCAGTCTGGACAGGGCCTATTATGGCTACACCTTC.